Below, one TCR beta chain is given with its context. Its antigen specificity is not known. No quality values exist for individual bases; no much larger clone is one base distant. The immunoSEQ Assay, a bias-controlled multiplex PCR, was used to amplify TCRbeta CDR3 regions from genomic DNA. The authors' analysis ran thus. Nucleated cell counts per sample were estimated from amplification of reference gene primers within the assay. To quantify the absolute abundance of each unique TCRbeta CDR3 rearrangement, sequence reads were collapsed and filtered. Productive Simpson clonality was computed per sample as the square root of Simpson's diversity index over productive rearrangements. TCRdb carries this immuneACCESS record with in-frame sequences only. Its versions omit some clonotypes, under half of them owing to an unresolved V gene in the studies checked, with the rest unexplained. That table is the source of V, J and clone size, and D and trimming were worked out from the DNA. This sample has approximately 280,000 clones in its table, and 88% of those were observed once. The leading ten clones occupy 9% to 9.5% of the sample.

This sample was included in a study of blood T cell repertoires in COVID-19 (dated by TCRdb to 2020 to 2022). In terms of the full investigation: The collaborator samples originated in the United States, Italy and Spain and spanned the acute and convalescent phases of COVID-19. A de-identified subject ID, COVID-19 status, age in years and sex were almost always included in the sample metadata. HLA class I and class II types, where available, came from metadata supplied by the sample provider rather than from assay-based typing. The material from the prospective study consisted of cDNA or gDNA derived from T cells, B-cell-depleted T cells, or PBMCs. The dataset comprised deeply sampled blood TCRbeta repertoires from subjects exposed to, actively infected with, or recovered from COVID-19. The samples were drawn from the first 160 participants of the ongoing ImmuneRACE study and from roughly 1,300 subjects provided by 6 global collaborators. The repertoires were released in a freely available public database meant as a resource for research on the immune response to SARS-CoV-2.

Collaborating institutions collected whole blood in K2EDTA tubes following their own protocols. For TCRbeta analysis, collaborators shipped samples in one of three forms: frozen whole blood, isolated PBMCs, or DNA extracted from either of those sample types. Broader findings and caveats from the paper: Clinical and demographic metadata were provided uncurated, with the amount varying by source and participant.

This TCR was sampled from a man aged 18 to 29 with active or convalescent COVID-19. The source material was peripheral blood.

The CDR3 protein is CASRATGLLNYGYTF. The DNA sequence is given as TGTGCCAGCAGGGCGACAGGGCTTTTGAACTATGGCTACACCTTC. The rearrangement combines TRBV5-8 with TRBJ1-2, with 7 middle bases fitting TRBD1. According to the germline V gene, CDR1 reads SGHTS and CDR2 reads YDEGEE. The CDR3 goes from the cysteine to the phenylalanine over 15 residues. Just CDR3 DNA is preserved here, 45 bases in frame from base 1. Relative to germline, V is missing 5 bases and J is missing 2 bases, with 9 bases of the junction outside any gene match.